This TCR beta chain was profiled in a study of shared clonotypes between healthy human individuals. The data were produced by immunoSEQ multiplex PCR, yet TCRdb's version contains in-frame clones alone and is incomplete. The sample lists some 2,400,000 clones, approximately 95% occurring once. Notes on this clone: Its specificity is unknown.

The ends were cut back, 7 bases at V and 5 bases at J, with 20 bases in the middle. The CDR3 spans 16 residues. Germline lookup yields CDR1 MDHEN and CDR2 SYDVKM. General observations from the study: The low donor count limited represented genetic and exposure-history diversity.

Among the donors, all were Caucasian adults who lived in Nashville, Tennessee. Sequenced sample: naive CD4+ T cells sorted from blood. The subset was: CD45RA+ positively selected. The sequence was obtained from a man aged 18-30 years in good health. V and J are TRBV28 and TRBJ2-2, with a tentative D call TRBD2 (6 bases). The CDR3 is CASTPDRGGTTGELFF. CDR3 bases: TGTGCCAGCACCCCCGATCGGGGAGGTACTACCGGGGAGCTGTTTTTT.